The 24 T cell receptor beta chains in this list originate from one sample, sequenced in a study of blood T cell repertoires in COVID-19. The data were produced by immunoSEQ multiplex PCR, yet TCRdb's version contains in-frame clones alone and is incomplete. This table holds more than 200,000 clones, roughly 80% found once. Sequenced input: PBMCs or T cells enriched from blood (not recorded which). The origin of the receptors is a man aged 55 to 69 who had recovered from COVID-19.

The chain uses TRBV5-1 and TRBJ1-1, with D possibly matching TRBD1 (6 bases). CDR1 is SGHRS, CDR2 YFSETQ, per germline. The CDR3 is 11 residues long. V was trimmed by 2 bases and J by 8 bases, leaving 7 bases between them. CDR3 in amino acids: CASSFRGEAFF. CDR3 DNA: TGCGCCAGCAGCTTCAGGGGCGAAGCTTTCTTT.

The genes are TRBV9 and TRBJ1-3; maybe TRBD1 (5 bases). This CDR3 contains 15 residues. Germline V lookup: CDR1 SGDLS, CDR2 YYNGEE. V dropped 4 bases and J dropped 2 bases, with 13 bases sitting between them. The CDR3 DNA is TGTGCCAGCAGCCTACTGGAGGGGACTGGAAACACCATATATTTT. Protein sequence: CASSLLEGTGNTIYF.

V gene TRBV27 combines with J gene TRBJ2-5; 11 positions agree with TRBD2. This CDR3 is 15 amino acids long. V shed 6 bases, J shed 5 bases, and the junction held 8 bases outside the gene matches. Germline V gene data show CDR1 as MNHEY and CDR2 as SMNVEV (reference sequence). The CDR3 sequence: CASRGTSGGPETQYF. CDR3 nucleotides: TGTGCCAGCAGGGGAACTAGCGGGGGTCCCGAGACCCAGTACTTC.

The CDR3 coding sequence is TGCGCCAGCAGCTTGGCGGTTGGGCCTGCAAACTATGGCTACACCTTC. This encodes CASSLAVGPANYGYTF. This chain links TRBV5-1 with TRBJ1-2; D gene unclear. Germline assignment: CDR1 SGHRS and CDR2 YFSETQ. Deletions cut 0 bases from V and 2 bases from J, with 14 bases between. This CDR3 is 16 amino acids long. The whole variable domain, remainder taken from reference TRBV5-1 and TRBJ1-2, is KAGVTQTPRYLIKTRGQQVTLSCSPISGHRSVSWYQQTPGQGLQFLFEYFSETQRNKGNFPGRFSGRQFSNSRSEMNVSTLELGDSALYLCASSLAVGPANYGYTFGSGTRLTVV.

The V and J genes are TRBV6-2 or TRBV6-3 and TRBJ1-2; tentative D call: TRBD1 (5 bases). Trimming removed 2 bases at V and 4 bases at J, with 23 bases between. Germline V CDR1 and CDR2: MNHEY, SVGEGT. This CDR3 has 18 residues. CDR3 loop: CASSYPPTRPDSLYGYTF. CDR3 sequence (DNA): TGTGCCAGCAGTTACCCACCTACAAGACCCGACAGTCTCTATGGCTACACCTTC.

The CDR3 spells CAGRTLSAGEKLFF. The DNA of the CDR3 is TGTGCCGGAAGGACTCTCAGTGCGGGTGAAAAACTGTTTTTT. The gene calls are TRBV2 and TRBJ1-4; D is unclear. Deletions cut 11 bases from V and 7 bases from J, with 20 bases between. This CDR3 is 14 amino acids long. Germline V lookup: CDR1 SNHLY, CDR2 FYNNEI.

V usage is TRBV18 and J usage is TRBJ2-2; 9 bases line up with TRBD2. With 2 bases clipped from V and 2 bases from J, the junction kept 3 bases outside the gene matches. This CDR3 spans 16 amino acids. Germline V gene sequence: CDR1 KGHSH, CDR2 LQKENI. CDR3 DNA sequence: TGTGCCAGCTCACCAGGTAGCGGGGGAAACACCGGGGAGCTGTTTTTT. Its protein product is CASSPGSGGNTGELFF.

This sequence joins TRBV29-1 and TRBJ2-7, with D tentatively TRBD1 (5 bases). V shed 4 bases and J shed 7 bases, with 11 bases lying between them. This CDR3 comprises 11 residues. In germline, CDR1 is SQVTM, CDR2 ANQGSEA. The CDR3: CSVVVGVEQYF. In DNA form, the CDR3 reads TGCAGCGTTGTAGTAGGGGTTGAGCAGTACTTC.

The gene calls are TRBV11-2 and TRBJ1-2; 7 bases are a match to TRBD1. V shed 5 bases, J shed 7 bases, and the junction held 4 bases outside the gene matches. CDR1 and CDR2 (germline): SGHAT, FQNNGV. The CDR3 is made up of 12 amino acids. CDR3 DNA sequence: TGTGCCAGCAGCATGTCAGGGGGTGGCTACACCTTC. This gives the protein CASSMSGGGYTF.

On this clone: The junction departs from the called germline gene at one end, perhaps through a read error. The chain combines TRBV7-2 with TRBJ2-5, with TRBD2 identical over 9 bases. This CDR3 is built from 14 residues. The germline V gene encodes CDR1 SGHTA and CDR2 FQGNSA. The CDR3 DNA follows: TGTGCCAGCAGCTTACGGCTAGCGGGGCTGCCCGGGCACTTC. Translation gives CASSLRLAGLPGHF.

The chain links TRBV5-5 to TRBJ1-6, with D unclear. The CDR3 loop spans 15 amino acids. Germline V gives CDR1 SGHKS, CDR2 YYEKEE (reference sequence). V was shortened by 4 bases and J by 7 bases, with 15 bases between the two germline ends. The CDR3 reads CASSPLTSSNSPLHF. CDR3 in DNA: TGTGCCAGCAGCCCCTTGACAAGCTCGAATTCACCCCTCCACTTT.

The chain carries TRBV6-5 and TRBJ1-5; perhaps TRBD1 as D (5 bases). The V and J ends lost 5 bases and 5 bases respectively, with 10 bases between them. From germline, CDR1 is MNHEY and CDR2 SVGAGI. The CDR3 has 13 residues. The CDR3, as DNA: TGTGCCAGCAGTCACAGGATAGATCAGCCCCAGCATTTT. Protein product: CASSHRIDQPQHF.

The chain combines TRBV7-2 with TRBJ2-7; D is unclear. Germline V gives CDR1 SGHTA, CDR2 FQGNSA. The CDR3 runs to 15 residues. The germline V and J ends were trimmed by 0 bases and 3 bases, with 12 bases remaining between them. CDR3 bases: TGTGCCAGCAGCTTAGCTGGGCAGGAATTCTACGAGCAGTACTTC. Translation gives CASSLAGQEFYEQYF.

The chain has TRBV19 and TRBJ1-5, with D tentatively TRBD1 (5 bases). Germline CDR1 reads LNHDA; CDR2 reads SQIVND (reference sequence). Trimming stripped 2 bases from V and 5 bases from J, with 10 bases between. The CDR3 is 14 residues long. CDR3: CASSITGGDQPQHF. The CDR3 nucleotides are TGTGCCAGTAGTATAACAGGCGGGGATCAGCCCCAGCATTTT.

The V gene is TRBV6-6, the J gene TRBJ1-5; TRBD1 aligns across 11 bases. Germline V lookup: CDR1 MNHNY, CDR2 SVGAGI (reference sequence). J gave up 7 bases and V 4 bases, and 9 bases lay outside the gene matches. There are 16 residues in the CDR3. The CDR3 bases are TGTGCCAGCAGTTCCCCGGGACAGGGGGTCCGGCAGCCCCAGCATTTT. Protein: CASSSPGQGVRQPQHF.

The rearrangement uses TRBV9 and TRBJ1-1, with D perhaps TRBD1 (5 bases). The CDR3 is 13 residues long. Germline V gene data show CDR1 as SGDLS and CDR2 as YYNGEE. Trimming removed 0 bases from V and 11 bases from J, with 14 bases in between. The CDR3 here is CASSVVPDRGAFF. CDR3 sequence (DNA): TGTGCCAGCAGCGTAGTACCAGACCGGGGGGCTTTCTTT. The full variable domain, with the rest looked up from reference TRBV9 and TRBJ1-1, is DSGVTQTPKHLITATGQRVTLRCSPRSGDLSVYWYQQSLDQGLQFLIQYYNGEERAKGNILERFSAQQFPDLHSELNLSSLELGDSALYFCASSVVPDRGAFFGQGTRLTVV.

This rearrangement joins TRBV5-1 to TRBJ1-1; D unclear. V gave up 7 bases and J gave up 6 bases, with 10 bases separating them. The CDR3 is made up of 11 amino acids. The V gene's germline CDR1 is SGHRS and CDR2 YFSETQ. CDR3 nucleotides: TGCGCCAGCTCGTTGGGCGCTGAAGCTTTCTTT. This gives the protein CASSLGAEAFF.

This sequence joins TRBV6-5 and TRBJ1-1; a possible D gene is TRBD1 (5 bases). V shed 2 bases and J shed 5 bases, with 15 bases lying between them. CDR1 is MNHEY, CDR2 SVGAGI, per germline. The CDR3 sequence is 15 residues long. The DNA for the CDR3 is TGTGCCAGCAGTTACGTCGGGGGGGGGAGAACTGAAGCTTTCTTT. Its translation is CASSYVGGGRTEAFF.

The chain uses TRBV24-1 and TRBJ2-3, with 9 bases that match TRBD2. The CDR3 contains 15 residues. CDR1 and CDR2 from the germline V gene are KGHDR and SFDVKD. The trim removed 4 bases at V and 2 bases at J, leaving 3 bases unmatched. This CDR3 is CATSEGGGATDTQYF. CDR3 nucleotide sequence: TGTGCCACCAGTGAAGGCGGGGGGGCCACAGATACGCAGTATTTT.

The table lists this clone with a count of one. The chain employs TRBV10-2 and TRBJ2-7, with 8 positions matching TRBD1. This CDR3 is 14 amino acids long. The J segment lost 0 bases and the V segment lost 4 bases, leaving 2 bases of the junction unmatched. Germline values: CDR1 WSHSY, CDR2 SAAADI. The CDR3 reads CASSGDRGSYEQYF. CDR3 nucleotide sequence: TGCGCCAGCAGTGGCGACAGGGGCTCCTACGAGCAGTACTTC.

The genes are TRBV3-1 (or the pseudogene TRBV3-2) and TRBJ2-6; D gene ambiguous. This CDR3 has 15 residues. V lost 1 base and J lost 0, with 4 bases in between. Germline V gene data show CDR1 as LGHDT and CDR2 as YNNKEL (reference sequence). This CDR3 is CASSQVHSGANVLTF. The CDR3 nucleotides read TGTGCCAGCAGCCAAGTCCACTCTGGGGCCAACGTCCTGACTTTC.

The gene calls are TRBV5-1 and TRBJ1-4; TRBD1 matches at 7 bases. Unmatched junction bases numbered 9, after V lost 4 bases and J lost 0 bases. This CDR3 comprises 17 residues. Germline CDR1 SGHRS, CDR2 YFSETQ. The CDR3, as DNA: TGCGCCAGCAGCAACTACAGGGGCGTCGCAACTAATGAAAAACTGTTTTTT. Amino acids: CASSNYRGVATNEKLFF.

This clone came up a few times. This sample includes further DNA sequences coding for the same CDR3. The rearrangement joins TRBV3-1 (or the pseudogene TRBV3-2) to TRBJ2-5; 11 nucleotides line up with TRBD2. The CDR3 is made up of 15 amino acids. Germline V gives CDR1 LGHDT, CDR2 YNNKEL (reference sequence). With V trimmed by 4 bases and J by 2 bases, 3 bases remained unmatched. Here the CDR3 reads CASSRGTSGQETQYF. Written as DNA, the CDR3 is TGTGCCAGCAGCCGAGGGACTAGCGGACAAGAGACCCAGTACTTC.

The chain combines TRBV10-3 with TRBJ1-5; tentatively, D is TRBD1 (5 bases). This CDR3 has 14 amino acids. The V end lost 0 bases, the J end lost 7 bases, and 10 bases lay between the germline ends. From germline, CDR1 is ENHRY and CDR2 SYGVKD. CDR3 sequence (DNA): TGTGCCATCAGTGAGTCCCAGGGTGAGCAGCCCCAGCATTTT. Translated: CAISESQGEQPQHF.